This T cell receptor (beta chain) was recorded in a study of cytomegalovirus exposure and HLA in healthy donors (dated by TCRdb to 2016 to 2017). The study in broad terms: The roughly 670 repertoires of the first cohort and the 110 or so validation repertoires were produced on the same platform, according to a later analysis. The aim of the study was to test whether cataloging public T cell receptors could identify signatures of past pathogen exposure. Besides the first cohort of about 730 subjects, a separate validation cohort made up of 120 or so different subjects was used. To predict cytomegalovirus infection status, the study brought together high-throughput TCR immunosequencing, statistical association of individual TCRs with disease status, and machine learning. The paper as a whole reports these results and caveats: Most TCR sequences were observed very rarely across donors, whereas some public TCRs were present in many individuals. The study listed 150 to 200 TCR beta chains as associated with cytomegalovirus. The validation cohort had no HLA typing available for a later analysis, so co-occurrence within that cohort was assessed over all 120 or so repertoires. A later analysis found that TCRs clustered in the first cohort also tended to co-occur in the roughly 120 validation repertoires, with 94% of cluster scores above 0. In vitro tests confirmed that a few of the cytomegalovirus-associated TCR beta chains recognize cytomegalovirus antigens. The classifier was reported to diagnose cytomegalovirus status with high specificity and sensitivity in both the original and validation cohorts. The authors suggested that the approach could potentially be extended to other disease states and immunological phenotypes.

The method behind the library was the immunoSEQ multiplex PCR assay. The original methods were these. A statistical classification framework was developed to diagnose cytomegalovirus status using the catalog of TCR beta chain sequences. TCRdb took over this immuneACCESS table, retaining in-frame rearrangements with V and J assigned. Such tables are incomplete; in checked studies, under half of the missing clones stem from an unresolved V gene, and the remainder is unexplained. That table is the source of V, J and clone size, and D and trimming were worked out from the DNA. The sample records almost 65,000 clones, approximately 90% of which are singletons. The ten largest clones take up around 1.7% of the sample. A note on this clone: The antigen it binds to is not known. Base qualities are not at hand, and no much larger clone is one base apart.

Relative to germline, V is 3 bases shorter and J is 5 bases shorter, with 17 bases between their ends. Reading from cysteine to phenylalanine, the CDR3 counts 14 amino acids. The DNA shown is the 42-base CDR3, in frame from base 1. As encoded in the germline V gene, CDR1 is SQVTM while CDR2 is ANQGSEA. The donors belonged to the validation cohort of around 110 subjects, which was separate from the roughly 700-subject first cohort. The source material was PBMCs. The chain employs TRBV29-1 and TRBJ2-7, with TRBD1 perhaps the D gene, on 6 matching bases. The receptor was isolated from a woman between 18 and 30 years old in good health and CMV-seronegative. The bases read TGCAGCGTTGATGGGGCACAGGGCTTACACGAGCAGTACTTC. This encodes CSVDGAQGLHEQYF.